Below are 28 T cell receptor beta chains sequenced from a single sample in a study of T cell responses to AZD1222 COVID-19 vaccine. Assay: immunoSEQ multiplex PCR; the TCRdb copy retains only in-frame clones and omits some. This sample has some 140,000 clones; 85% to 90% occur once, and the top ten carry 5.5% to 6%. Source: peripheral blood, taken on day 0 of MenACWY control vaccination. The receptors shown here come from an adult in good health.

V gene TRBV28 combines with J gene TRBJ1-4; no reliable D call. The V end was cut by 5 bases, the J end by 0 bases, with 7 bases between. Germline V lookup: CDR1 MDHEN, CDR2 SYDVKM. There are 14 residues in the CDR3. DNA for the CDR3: TGTGCCAGCAGTCCTATTACAACTAATGAAAAACTGTTTTTT. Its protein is CASSPITTNEKLFF.

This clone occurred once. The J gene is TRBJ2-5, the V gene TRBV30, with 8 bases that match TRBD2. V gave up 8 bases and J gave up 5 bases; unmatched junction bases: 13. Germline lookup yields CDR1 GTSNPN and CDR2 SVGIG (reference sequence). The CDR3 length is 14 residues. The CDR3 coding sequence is TGTGCCAGAGATAGCGGGACTAGTGAGGAGACCCAGTACTTC. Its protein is CARDSGTSEETQYF.

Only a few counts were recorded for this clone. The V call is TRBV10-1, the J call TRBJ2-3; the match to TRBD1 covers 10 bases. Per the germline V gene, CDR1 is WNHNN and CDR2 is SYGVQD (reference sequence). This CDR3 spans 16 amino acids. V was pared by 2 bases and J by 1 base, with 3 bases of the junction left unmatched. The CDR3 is CASSEGTGARTDTQYF. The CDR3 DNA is TGCGCCAGCAGTGAGGGGACAGGGGCCCGCACAGATACGCAGTATTTT.

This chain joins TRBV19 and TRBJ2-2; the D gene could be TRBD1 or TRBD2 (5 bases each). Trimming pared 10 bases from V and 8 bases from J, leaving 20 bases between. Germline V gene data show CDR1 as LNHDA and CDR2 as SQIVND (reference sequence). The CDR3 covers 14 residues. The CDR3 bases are TGTGCCACAAGTTCCGGGACCACGGAGGGGGAGCTGTTTTTT. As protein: CATSSGTTEGELFF.

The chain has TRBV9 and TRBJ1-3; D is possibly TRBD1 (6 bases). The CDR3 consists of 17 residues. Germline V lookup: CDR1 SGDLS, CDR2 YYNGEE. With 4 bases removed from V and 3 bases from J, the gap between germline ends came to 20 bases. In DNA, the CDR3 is TGTGCCAGCAGCCCCCTAGAGGGAGCGACAGGTGGAAACACCATATATTTT. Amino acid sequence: CASSPLEGATGGNTIYF.

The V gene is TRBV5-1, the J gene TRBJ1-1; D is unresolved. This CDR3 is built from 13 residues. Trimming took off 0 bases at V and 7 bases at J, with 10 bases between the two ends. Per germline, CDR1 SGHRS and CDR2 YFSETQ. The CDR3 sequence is CASSLAGRFEAFF. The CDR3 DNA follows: TGCGCCAGCAGCTTGGCCGGGCGGTTTGAAGCTTTCTTT.

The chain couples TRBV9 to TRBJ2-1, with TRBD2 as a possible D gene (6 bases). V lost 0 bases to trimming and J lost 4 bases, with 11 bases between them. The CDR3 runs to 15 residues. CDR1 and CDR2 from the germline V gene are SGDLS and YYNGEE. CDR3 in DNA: TGTGCCAGCAGCGTAGGGAGTAGCGGTTACAATGAGCAGTTCTTC. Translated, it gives CASSVGSSGYNEQFF.

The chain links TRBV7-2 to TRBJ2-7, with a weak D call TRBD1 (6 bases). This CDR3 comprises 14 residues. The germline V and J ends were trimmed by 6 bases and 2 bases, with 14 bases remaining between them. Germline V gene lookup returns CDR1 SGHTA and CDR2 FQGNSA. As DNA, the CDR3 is TGTGCCAGCAGTAGACCAGGGGCAGCCTACGAGCAGTACTTC. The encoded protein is CASSRPGAAYEQYF.

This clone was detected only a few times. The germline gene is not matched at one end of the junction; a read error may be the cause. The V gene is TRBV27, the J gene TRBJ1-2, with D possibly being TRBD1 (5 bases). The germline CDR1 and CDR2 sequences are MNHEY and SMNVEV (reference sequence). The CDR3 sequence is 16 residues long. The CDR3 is CATSLFVGTPLSGYTF. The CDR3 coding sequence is TGTGCCACCAGTCTATTTGTAGGGACCCCGCTGAGTGGCTACACCTTC.

The CDR3 protein is CASSGRTGVNTEAFF. Here the CDR3 DNA reads TGTGCCAGCAGCGGTAGGACAGGGGTGAACACTGAAGCTTTCTTT. V and J are TRBV5-4 and TRBJ1-1; 9 bases map to TRBD1. The J segment lost 0 bases and the V segment lost 4 bases, leaving 4 bases of the junction unmatched. The CDR3 is made up of 15 amino acids. Germline assignment: CDR1 SGHNT and CDR2 YYREEE (reference sequence).

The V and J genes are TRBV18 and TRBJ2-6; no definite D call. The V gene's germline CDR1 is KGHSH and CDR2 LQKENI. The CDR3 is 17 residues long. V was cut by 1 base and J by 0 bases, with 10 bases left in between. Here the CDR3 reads CASSPLFRNSGANVLTF. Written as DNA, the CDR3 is TGTGCCAGCTCACCACTGTTCCGGAACTCTGGGGCCAACGTCCTGACTTTC. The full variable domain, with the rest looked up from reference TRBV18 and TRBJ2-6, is NAGVMQNPRHLVRRRGQEARLRCSPMKGHSHVYWYRQLPEEGLKFMVYLQKENIIDESGMPKERFSAEFPKEGPSILRIQQVVRGDSAAYFCASSPLFRNSGANVLTFGAGSRLTVL.

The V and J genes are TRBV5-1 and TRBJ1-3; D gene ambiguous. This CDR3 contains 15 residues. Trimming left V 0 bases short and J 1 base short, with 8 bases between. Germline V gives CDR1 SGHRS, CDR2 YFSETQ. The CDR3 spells CASSLALGSGNTIYF. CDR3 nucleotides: TGCGCCAGCAGCTTGGCTTTGGGGTCTGGAAACACCATATATTTT.

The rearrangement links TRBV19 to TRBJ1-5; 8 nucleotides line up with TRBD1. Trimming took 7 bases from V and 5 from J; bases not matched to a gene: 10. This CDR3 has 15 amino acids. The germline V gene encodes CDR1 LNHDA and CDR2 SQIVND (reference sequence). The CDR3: CASTPGRQGYQPQHF. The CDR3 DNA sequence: TGTGCCAGTACCCCCGGAAGACAGGGGTATCAGCCCCAGCATTTT.

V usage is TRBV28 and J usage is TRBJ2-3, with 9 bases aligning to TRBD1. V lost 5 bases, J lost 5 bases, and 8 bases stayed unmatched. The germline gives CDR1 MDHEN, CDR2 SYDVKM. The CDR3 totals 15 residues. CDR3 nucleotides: TGTGCCAGCAGTCCGGGACAGGGAATAGGAGATACGCAGTATTTT. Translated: CASSPGQGIGDTQYF.

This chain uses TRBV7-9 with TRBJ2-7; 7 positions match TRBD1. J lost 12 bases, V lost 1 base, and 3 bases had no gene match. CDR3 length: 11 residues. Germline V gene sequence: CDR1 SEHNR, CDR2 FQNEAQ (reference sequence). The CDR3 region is CASSLGQGLYV. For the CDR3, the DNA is TGTGCCAGCAGCTTAGGACAGGGTCTGTACGTC.

DNA of the CDR3: TGTGCCAGTCACAGCGTTAGCAATCAGCCCCAGCATTTT. Residues: CASHSVSNQPQHF. The chain is built from TRBV6-6 and TRBJ1-5; D unresolved. Germline lookup yields CDR1 MNHNY and CDR2 SVGAGI (reference sequence). V was trimmed by 9 bases and J by 0 bases, leaving 9 bases between them. The CDR3 contains 13 residues.

CDR3 in amino acids: CASSGYGQGPNTGELFF. For the CDR3, the DNA is TGTGCCAGCAGCGGATATGGACAGGGCCCGAACACCGGGGAGCTGTTTTTT. The chain is built from TRBV7-9 and TRBJ2-2, with TRBD1 matching over 8 bases. Trimming took 5 bases from V and 0 from J; bases not matched to a gene: 8. This CDR3 comprises 17 residues. Germline V gene sequence: CDR1 SEHNR, CDR2 FQNEAQ (reference sequence).

In nucleotides, the CDR3 is TGTGCCAGCAGCCTAAGGATGGGGGATTCACCCCTCCACTTT. Its translation is CASSLRMGDSPLHF. The chain combines TRBV7-9 with TRBJ1-6, with D possibly being TRBD1 (5 bases). The ends were cut back, 5 bases at V and 8 bases at J, with 13 bases in the middle. The CDR3 consists of 14 residues. The germline V gene encodes CDR1 SEHNR and CDR2 FQNEAQ (reference sequence).

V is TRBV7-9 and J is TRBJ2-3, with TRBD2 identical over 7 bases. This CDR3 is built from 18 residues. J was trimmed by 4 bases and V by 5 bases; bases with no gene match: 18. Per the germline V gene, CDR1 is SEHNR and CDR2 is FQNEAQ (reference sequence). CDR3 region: CASSPGLGRGKHADTQYF. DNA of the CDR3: TGTGCCAGCAGCCCAGGGCTGGGGCGGGGGAAGCATGCAGATACGCAGTATTTT.

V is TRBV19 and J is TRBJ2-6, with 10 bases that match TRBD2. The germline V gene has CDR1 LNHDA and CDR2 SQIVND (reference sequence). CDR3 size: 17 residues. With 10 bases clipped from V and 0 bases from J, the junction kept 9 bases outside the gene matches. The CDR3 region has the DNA TGTGCCACCTCAGCTTTAGCGGGAGGCTCTGGGGCCAACGTCCTGACTTTC. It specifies CATSALAGGSGANVLTF.

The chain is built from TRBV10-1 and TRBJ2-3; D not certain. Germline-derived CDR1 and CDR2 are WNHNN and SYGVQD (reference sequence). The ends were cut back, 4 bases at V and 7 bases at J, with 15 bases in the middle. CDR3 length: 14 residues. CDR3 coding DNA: TGCGCCAGCAGTGGAGCAGTTCCCCCGTATACGCAGTATTTT. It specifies CASSGAVPPYTQYF.

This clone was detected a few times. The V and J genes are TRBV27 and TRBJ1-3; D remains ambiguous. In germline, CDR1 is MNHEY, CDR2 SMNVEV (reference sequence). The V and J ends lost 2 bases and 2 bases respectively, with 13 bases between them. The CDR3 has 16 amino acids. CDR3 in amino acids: CASSLAGIGTGNTIYF. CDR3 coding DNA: TGTGCCAGCAGTTTAGCCGGAATCGGGACTGGAAACACCATATATTTT.

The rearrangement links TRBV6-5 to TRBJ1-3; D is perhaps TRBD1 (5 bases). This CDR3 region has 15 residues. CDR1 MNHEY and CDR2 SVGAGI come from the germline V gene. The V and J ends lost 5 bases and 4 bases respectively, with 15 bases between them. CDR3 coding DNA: TGTGCCAGCAGTACCGGGACCGTGTTCGGAAACACCATATATTTT. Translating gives CASSTGTVFGNTIYF.

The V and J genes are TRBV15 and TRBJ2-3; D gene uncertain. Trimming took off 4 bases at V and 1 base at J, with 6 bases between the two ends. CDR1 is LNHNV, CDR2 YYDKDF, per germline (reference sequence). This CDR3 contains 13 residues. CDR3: CATSKRRTDTQYF. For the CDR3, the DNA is TGTGCCACCAGCAAGCGCCGCACAGATACGCAGTATTTT.

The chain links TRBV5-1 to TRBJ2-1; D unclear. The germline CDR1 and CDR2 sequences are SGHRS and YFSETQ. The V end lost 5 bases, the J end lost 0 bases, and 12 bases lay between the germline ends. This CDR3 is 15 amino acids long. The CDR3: CASSLMDSSYNEQFF. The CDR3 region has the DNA TGCGCCAGCAGTCTCATGGATTCCTCCTACAATGAGCAGTTCTTC. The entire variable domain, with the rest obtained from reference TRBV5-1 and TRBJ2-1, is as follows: KAGVTQTPRYLIKTRGQQVTLSCSPISGHRSVSWYQQTPGQGLQFLFEYFSETQRNKGNFPGRFSGRQFSNSRSEMNVSTLELGDSALYLCASSLMDSSYNEQFFGPGTRLTVL.

The CDR3 sequence: CASSLLVQLPEQFF. The CDR3 coding sequence is TGTGCCAGTAGTTTATTGGTCCAACTCCCTGAGCAGTTCTTC. The V and J genes are TRBV19 and TRBJ2-1; D uncertain. Between the trimmed V and J ends, which lost 5 bases and 9 bases, there was a span of 17 bases. This CDR3 comprises 14 residues. CDR1 is LNHDA and CDR2 is SQIVND in the germline V gene (reference sequence).

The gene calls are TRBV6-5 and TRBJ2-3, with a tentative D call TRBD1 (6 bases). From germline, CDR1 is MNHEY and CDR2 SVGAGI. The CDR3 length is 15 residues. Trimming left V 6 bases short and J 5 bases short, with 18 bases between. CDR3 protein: CASRVQGPQGDTQYF. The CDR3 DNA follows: TGTGCCAGCAGAGTGCAGGGGCCACAAGGAGATACGCAGTATTTT.

The CDR3: CASSYSFYNQPQHF. The CDR3 coding sequence is TGTGCCAGCAGTTACTCATTCTACAATCAGCCCCAGCATTTT. The chain carries TRBV6-5 and TRBJ1-5; D is uncertain. V lost 0 bases, J lost 3 bases, and 6 bases lay in between. The V gene's germline CDR1 is MNHEY and CDR2 SVGAGI. This CDR3 contains 14 residues.